These 23 T cell receptor beta chains were all obtained from the same sample, sequenced in a study of identifying expanded T cells in peripheral blood. TCRdb's table, derived via immunoSEQ multiplex PCR, lists solely in-frame clones and lacks some. This sample has around 84,000 clones, with 70% to 90% found just once. The sample comprised blood. Receptors originate from a person between 18 and 70 years old in good health.

The J gene is TRBJ2-5, the V gene TRBV7-2, with TRBD2 matching over 8 bases. The germline V gene has CDR1 SGHTA and CDR2 FQGNSA. After removal of 5 bases from V and 5 bases from J, the junction contained 4 bases not matched to a gene. This CDR3 comprises 13 residues. The CDR3 loop reads CASSPGGAETQYF. The DNA for the CDR3 is TGTGCCAGCAGCCCGGGGGGGGCGGAGACCCAGTACTTC. The whole variable domain, remainder taken from reference TRBV7-2 and TRBJ2-5, is GAGVSQSPSNKVTEKGKDVELRCDPISGHTALYWYRQSLGQGLEFLIYFQGNSAPDKSGLPSDRFSAERTGGSVSTLTIQRTQQEDSAVYLCASSPGGAETQYFGPGTRLLVL.

This clone has only a few counts. Within the sample, other DNA sequences also encode this same CDR3. This sequence joins TRBV27 and TRBJ2-3; tentative D call: TRBD1 (7 bases). The germline V and J ends were trimmed by 3 bases and 5 bases, with 12 bases remaining between them. The CDR3 is 14 residues long. The germline V gene encodes CDR1 MNHEY and CDR2 SMNVEV (reference sequence). The CDR3 here is CASSFGRGVDTQYF. CDR3 DNA sequence: TGTGCCAGCAGTTTTGGCAGGGGGGTAGATACGCAGTATTTT.

The rearrangement links TRBV6-5 to TRBJ1-2; 9 bases match TRBD1. This CDR3 has 13 amino acids. Germline trimming cut 7 bases from V and 8 bases from J; bases unmatched to any gene: 8. Germline V gene data show CDR1 as MNHEY and CDR2 as SVGAGI. The DNA for the CDR3 is TGTGCCAGCACTAAACAGGGGGCGTACGGCTACACCTTC. The encoded protein is CASTKQGAYGYTF.

This sequence joins TRBV14 and TRBJ1-1; 8 bases map to TRBD1. With 1 base clipped from V and 0 bases from J, the junction kept 4 bases outside the gene matches. The germline gives CDR1 SGHDN, CDR2 FVKESK. This CDR3 spans 16 amino acids. CDR3 protein: CASSQVPGQVNTEAFF. The CDR3 region has the DNA TGTGCCAGCAGCCAAGTCCCGGGACAGGTGAACACTGAAGCTTTCTTT. Full variable domain (remainder filled in from reference TRBV14 and TRBJ1-1): EAGVTQFPSHSVIEKGQTVTLRCDPISGHDNLYWYRRVMGKEIKFLLHFVKESKQDESGMPNNRFLAERTGGTYSTLKVQPAELEDSGVYFCASSQVPGQVNTEAFFGQGTRLTVV.

The chain couples TRBV2 to TRBJ1-2; the D gene is possibly TRBD1 (6 bases). This CDR3 is built from 12 residues. CDR1 is SNHLY and CDR2 is FYNNEI in the germline V gene. Trimming took off 7 bases at V and 8 bases at J, with 14 bases between the two ends. The CDR3 loop reads CASTRDTEGYTF. The CDR3 region has the DNA TGTGCCAGCACACGGGACACCGAGGGCTACACCTTC.

This rearrangement joins TRBV19 to TRBJ2-4; D remains unclear. This CDR3 has 12 residues. Germline V gene data show CDR1 as LNHDA and CDR2 as SQIVND (reference sequence). Trimming removed 6 bases at V and 7 bases at J, with 10 bases between. This chain's CDR3 is CASSSNGNIQYF. As DNA, the CDR3 is TGTGCCAGTAGCTCTAACGGCAACATTCAGTACTTC.

This chain links TRBV6-1 with TRBJ2-5, with D possibly TRBD1 on 5 matching bases. The CDR3 runs 15 residues. Germline CDR1 MNHNS, CDR2 SASEGT. V was pared by 4 bases and J by 2 bases, with 14 bases between. DNA of the CDR3: TGTGCCAGCAGTGCACCCCGCGACAGTCAAGAGACCCAGTACTTC. Translation gives CASSAPRDSQETQYF.

As for this clone: A junction boundary mismatches the germline segment, possibly from a read error. The chain uses TRBV10-3 and TRBJ1-1, with a weak D call TRBD1 (5 bases). This CDR3 has 13 residues. The germline CDR1 and CDR2 sequences are ENHRY and SYGVKD. Here the CDR3 DNA reads TGTGCCCTCAGAGCGACAGAGAACACTGAAGCTTTCTTT. This codes for CALRATENTEAFF.

The rearrangement uses TRBV6-5 and TRBJ2-3; 7 bases agree with TRBD1. The length of the CDR3 is 15 residues. With V trimmed by 2 bases and J by 3 bases, 5 bases remained unmatched. Germline V gene data show CDR1 as MNHEY and CDR2 as SVGAGI. CDR3 DNA sequence: TGTGCCAGCAGTTACATGGGGACAGTAACAGATACGCAGTATTTT. Amino acid sequence: CASSYMGTVTDTQYF.

The chain combines TRBV4-1 with TRBJ2-3; no firm D call. Looked up from germline, CDR1 is MGHRA and CDR2 is YSYEKL. Trimming pared 4 bases from V and 4 bases from J, leaving 9 bases between. The CDR3 has 13 residues. The CDR3 loop reads CASSPLEADTQYF. Here the CDR3 DNA reads TGCGCCAGCAGCCCCCTAGAGGCAGATACGCAGTATTTT.

V usage is TRBV27 and J usage is TRBJ2-2; 8 bases are a match to TRBD1. CDR1 MNHEY and CDR2 SMNVEV come from the germline V gene (reference sequence). The CDR3 has 14 residues. The V and J ends lost 6 bases and 0 bases, in that order; junction bases with no gene match: 0. CDR3 nucleotides: TGTGCCAGCAGGGGACAGGCGAACACCGGGGAGCTGTTTTTT. As protein: CASRGQANTGELFF.

The chain couples TRBV7-9 to TRBJ2-5; D perhaps matches TRBD1 (6 bases). The length of the CDR3 is 14 residues. Trimming took 2 bases from V and 2 from J, leaving 9 bases between them. In germline, CDR1 is SEHNR, CDR2 FQNEAQ (reference sequence). The CDR3, as DNA: TGTGCCAGCAGCTTAATACAGGGACAAGAGACCCAGTACTTC. Translating it yields CASSLIQGQETQYF.

The CDR3 coding sequence is TGTGCCAGCATAGCGGGAGACCCATGGGGGAAGACCCAGTACTTC. It is translated as CASIAGDPWGKTQYF. V gene TRBV6-5 combines with J gene TRBJ2-5; 9 bases are shared with TRBD2. Germline CDR1 reads MNHEY; CDR2 reads SVGAGI. With V trimmed by 7 bases and J by 6 bases, 12 bases remained unmatched. The CDR3 is 15 residues long.

V is TRBV13 and J is TRBJ1-1; TRBD1 might be the D (5 bases). The CDR3 extends over 14 amino acids. Germline CDR1 and CDR2: PRHDT and FYEKMQ (reference sequence). The V end was cut by 4 bases, the J end by 4 bases, with 13 bases between. CDR3 bases: TGTGCCAGCAGCTCCCTTCAGGGTGCCACTGAAGCTTTCTTT. It codes for CASSSLQGATEAFF.

In its sample, this clone was seen once. CDR3 nucleotide sequence: TGTGCCAGCAGCGTAGCTACGGGGGCTGGAAACACCATATATTTT. It codes for CASSVATGAGNTIYF. The V and J genes are TRBV9 and TRBJ1-3; a possible D gene is TRBD1 (5 bases). CDR1 is SGDLS, CDR2 YYNGEE, per germline. V lost 0 bases and J lost 2, with 9 bases in between. This CDR3 comprises 15 residues.

This chain joins TRBV5-1 and TRBJ1-4, with a tentative D call TRBD1 (6 bases). Per germline, CDR1 SGHRS and CDR2 YFSETQ. This CDR3 spans 14 amino acids. Between the trimmed V and J ends, which lost 5 bases and 8 bases, there was a span of 16 bases. CDR3 sequence (DNA): TGCGCCAGCAGACCCGGGACTGGGGGCGAAAAACTGTTTTTT. Translating gives CASRPGTGGEKLFF.

The chain recombines TRBV6-1 with TRBJ2-7; no clear D. From germline, CDR1 is MNHNS and CDR2 SASEGT. The V end was cut by 2 bases, the J end by 7 bases, with 9 bases between. This CDR3 is built from 12 residues. This chain's CDR3 is CASSELPLEQYF. The CDR3 region has the DNA TGTGCCAGCAGTGAACTCCCGTTGGAGCAGTACTTC.

This clone was detected a few times. V gene TRBV6-1 combines with J gene TRBJ2-7, with TRBD2 as a possible D gene (6 bases). V dropped 3 bases and J dropped 6 bases, with 21 bases sitting between them. Germline assignment: CDR1 MNHNS and CDR2 SASEGT. This CDR3 has 16 residues. This chain's CDR3 is CASSDLGGYITGEQYF. CDR3 bases: TGTGCCAGCAGTGACCTTGGGGGGTATATCACGGGCGAGCAGTACTTC.

The genes are TRBV7-2 and TRBJ2-1; no reliable D call. Trimming removed 5 bases from V and 6 bases from J, with 5 bases in between. The CDR3 covers 11 residues. Germline-derived CDR1 and CDR2 are SGHTA and FQGNSA. CDR3 DNA: TGTGCCAGCAGCCCCGTCAATGAGCAGTTCTTC. This codes for CASSPVNEQFF.

The chain links TRBV10-3 to TRBJ1-1; D not certain. V lost 4 bases, J lost 3 bases, and 6 bases lay in between. Germline CDR1 reads ENHRY; CDR2 reads SYGVKD. CDR3 length: 12 amino acids. This CDR3 reads CAISGMDTEAFF. CDR3 nucleotides: TGTGCCATCAGTGGAATGGACACTGAAGCTTTCTTT.

This clone turned up a few times. The J gene is TRBJ2-7, the V gene TRBV10-3; TRBD1 might be the D (5 bases). V lost 9 bases and J 2 bases, leaving 11 bases between the germline ends. CDR3 length: 12 amino acids. CDR1 is ENHRY, CDR2 SYGVKD, per germline. The CDR3 DNA is TGTGCCATTAGCAGGGAAACCTACGAGCAGTACTTC. Translating gives CAISRETYEQYF.

The chain carries TRBV13 and TRBJ2-7; D ambiguous. Trimming shortened V by 0 bases and J by 6 bases, and 6 bases separated the two germline ends. There are 12 residues in the CDR3. Germline CDR1 reads PRHDT; CDR2 reads FYEKMQ (reference sequence). The CDR3 reads CASSLGRGEQYF. Here the CDR3 DNA reads TGTGCCAGCAGCTTAGGCCGAGGCGAGCAGTACTTC.

Only one count was recorded for this clone. The chain links TRBV9 to TRBJ2-3; 14 positions match TRBD2. CDR3 length equals 16 residues. Germline V lookup: CDR1 SGDLS, CDR2 YYNGEE. J gave up 0 bases and V 3 bases, and 0 bases lay outside the gene matches. CDR3 in amino acids: CASSGLAGGSTDTQYF. The CDR3 DNA reads as TGTGCCAGCAGCGGACTAGCGGGGGGGAGCACAGATACGCAGTATTTT.